The 20 T cell receptor beta chains reported below all come from one sample, sequenced in a study of metastatic and nonmetastatic thyroid tumors. None of the patients had undergone any treatment ahead of thyroid surgery. TCRdb used MiXCR to call clones anew from the PCR reads. The sample comprises around 15,000 clones, approximately 20% of which are singletons, and roughly 7% rests with the top ten. Sequenced sample: adjacent normal tissue. These TCRs come from a female donor with papillary thyroid cancer or a benign thyroid nodule (not recorded which). Some clones in this sample may be carry-over from other donors' samples.

At least ten counts were recorded for this clone. V is TRBV18 and J is TRBJ2-3, with TRBD2 as a possible D gene (6 bases). V was pared by 6 bases and J by 0 bases, with 13 bases between. Looked up from germline, CDR1 is KGHSH and CDR2 is LQKENI. The CDR3 is made up of 15 amino acids. The CDR3: CASSPDYLSTDTQYF. CDR3 bases: TGTGCCAGCTCCCCGGACTACCTTAGCACAGATACGCAGTATTTT.

The chain combines TRBV5-5 with TRBJ2-2, with D hard to call. This CDR3 is 13 amino acids long. Per the germline V gene, CDR1 is SGHKS and CDR2 is YYEKEE (reference sequence). With 7 bases removed from V and 2 bases from J, the gap between germline ends came to 9 bases. CDR3 coding DNA: TGTGCCAGCGTCCTAAGTAACACCGGGGAGCTGTTTTTT. This encodes CASVLSNTGELFF.

As to this clone: One end of the junction does not line up with germline, which may come from a read error. V and J are TRBV28 and TRBJ2-5, with D possibly TRBD2 on 5 matching bases. CDR3 size: 18 residues. Per the germline V gene, CDR1 is MDHEN and CDR2 is SYDVKM. The CDR3 DNA reads as TGTGCCAGCAGTTTATGGGGGAGTCAAGAAGAACACCAAGATACCCAGTACTTC. It specifies CASSLWGSQEEHQDTQYF.

This clone was picked up many times. V is TRBV10-1 and J is TRBJ1-3, with 11 positions matching TRBD1. The length of the CDR3 is 17 residues. Germline loops: CDR1 WNHNN, CDR2 SYGVQD (reference sequence). J gave up 4 bases and V 7 bases, and 12 bases lay outside the gene matches. The CDR3 reads CASKREGQGASGNTIYF. DNA for the CDR3: TGCGCCAGCAAGAGGGAAGGACAGGGGGCGTCCGGAAACACCATATATTTT.

This clone was counted only a few times. This CDR3 is also generated by other DNA sequences in the sample. The V call is TRBV9, the J call TRBJ1-2; maybe TRBD1 (6 bases). Germline CDR1 SGDLS, CDR2 YYNGEE. V lost 0 bases, J lost 3 bases, and 12 bases lay in between. The CDR3 loop spans 15 amino acids. CDR3 DNA: TGTGCCAGCAGCGTAGGTGGGGGGGCGGACTATGGCTACACCTTC. Translation: CASSVGGGADYGYTF.

There are many counts of this clone. The V and J genes are TRBV2 and TRBJ2-7, with D unresolved. The V gene's germline CDR1 is SNHLY and CDR2 FYNNEI. The CDR3 is made up of 10 amino acids. Trimming removed 11 bases from V and 6 bases from J, with 11 bases in between. The CDR3 nucleotides read TGTGCCGTAGACAAGGCCGAGCAGTACTTC. Its translation: CAVDKAEQYF.

By its share, this clone is medium-sized. The chain uses TRBV11-2 and TRBJ2-7; 11 nucleotides line up with TRBD2. J gave up 5 bases and V 2 bases, and 5 bases lay outside the gene matches. This CDR3 has 15 residues. Germline V gives CDR1 SGHAT, CDR2 FQNNGV. The CDR3 here is CASSLTSGRSHEQYF. CDR3 DNA: TGTGCCAGCAGCTTAACTAGCGGGAGATCCCACGAGCAGTACTTC. Full variable domain (outside the CDR3, taken from reference TRBV11-2 and TRBJ2-7): EAGVAQSPRYKIIEKRQSVAFWCNPISGHATLYWYQQILGQGPKLLIQFQNNGVVDDSQLPKDRFSAERLKGVDSTLKIQPAKLEDSAVYLCASSLTSGRSHEQYFGPGTRLTVT.

This clone was found many times. V gene TRBV10-1 combines with J gene TRBJ2-1, with a tentative D call TRBD1 (5 bases). The CDR3 runs to 12 residues. Germline V gene data show CDR1 as WNHNN and CDR2 as SYGVQD (reference sequence). V gave up 2 bases and J gave up 8 bases, with 7 bases separating them. The CDR3 loop reads CASSEIGDEQFF. The CDR3 coding sequence is TGCGCCAGCAGTGAGATAGGGGATGAGCAGTTCTTC.

Within the sample, this clone is medium-sized. The rearrangement joins TRBV12-3 or TRBV12-4 to TRBJ2-1, with TRBD2 identical over 8 bases. The ends lost 6 bases at V and 10 bases at J; junction bases unmatched: 5. The CDR3 extends over 12 amino acids. CDR3 DNA sequence: TGTGCCAGCAGACATGCGGGGGGCGAGCAGTTCTTC. This translates into CASRHAGGEQFF.

This clone was counted at least ten times. J is TRBJ2-2 and V is TRBV29-1; no clear D. V was shortened by 3 bases and J by 5 bases, with 7 bases between the two germline ends. The CDR3 consists of 12 residues. Germline values: CDR1 SQVTM, CDR2 ANQGSEA. In DNA, the CDR3 is TGCAGCGTTGATCTCGATACCGGGGAGCTGTTTTTT. This gives the protein CSVDLDTGELFF.

This clone came up a few times. The V and J genes are TRBV6-1 and TRBJ1-6; weak D call: TRBD1 (5 bases). V gave up 2 bases and J gave up 6 bases, with 8 bases separating them. The CDR3 is made up of 14 amino acids. CDR1 is MNHNS and CDR2 is SASEGT in the germline V gene. CDR3 nucleotides: TGTGCCAGCAGTGAACTCGGGGGTAATTCACCCCTCCACTTT. Translated, it gives CASSELGGNSPLHF.

This clone was seen ten or more times. This rearrangement joins TRBV18 to TRBJ1-6, with D possibly matching TRBD1 (5 bases). Trimming removed 1 base from V and 6 bases from J, with 10 bases in between. There are 15 residues in the CDR3. Germline CDR1 and CDR2: KGHSH and LQKENI. CDR3 in amino acids: CASSPRDGINSPLHF. The CDR3, as DNA: TGTGCCAGCTCACCACGGGACGGTATTAATTCACCCCTCCACTTT.

The chain has TRBV6-1 and TRBJ2-2; 7 nucleotides line up with TRBD2. V shed 10 bases and J 4 bases; nucleotides not matched to a gene: 6. The CDR3 has 13 amino acids. Germline CDR1 MNHNS, CDR2 SASEGT. CDR3 in DNA: TGTGCCACCGGGACTAACCCCACCGGGGAGCTGTTTTTT. Translation gives CATGTNPTGELFF.

The chain employs TRBV6-5 and TRBJ2-6; 13 nucleotides agree with TRBD2. Trimming took 3 bases from V and 14 from J; bases not matched to a gene: 16. In germline, CDR1 is MNHEY, CDR2 SVGAGI. This CDR3 spans 18 amino acids. The CDR3 region has the DNA TGTGCCAGCAGTTATAGTGGACTAGCGGGAGCTGGTGCTAACTTCCTGACTTTC. Amino acids: CASSYSGLAGAGANFLTF.

This clone was seen repeatedly, ten times or more. This chain's CDR3 is CSARVGTIPDQPQHF. In DNA form, the CDR3 reads TGCAGTGCTAGAGTGGGAACAATCCCGGATCAGCCCCAGCATTTT. This sequence joins TRBV20-1 and TRBJ1-5, with D unresolved. This CDR3 comprises 15 residues. Germline loops: CDR1 DFQATT, CDR2 SNEGSKA (reference sequence). The V end lost 1 base, the J end lost 5 bases, and 15 bases lay between the germline ends.

This clone was observed at least ten times. The chain is built from TRBV19 and TRBJ2-2; TRBD2 matches 11 bases. V lost 5 bases, J lost 4 bases, and 9 bases stayed unmatched. Germline V gives CDR1 LNHDA, CDR2 SQIVND (reference sequence). The CDR3 consists of 17 residues. The DNA for the CDR3 is TGTGCCAGTAGTGCTCCAACTAGCGGGAGAGTCACCGGGGAGCTGTTTTTT. It yields the protein CASSAPTSGRVTGELFF.

The chain combines TRBV28 with TRBJ1-4; perhaps TRBD1 as D (5 bases). This CDR3 has 16 residues. V was trimmed by 6 bases and J by 4 bases, leaving 18 bases between them. Germline lookup yields CDR1 MDHEN and CDR2 SYDVKM. The DNA for the CDR3 is TGTGCCAGCAGCTTCTATCGGGGGTCTGGTAATGAAAAACTGTTTTTT. This gives the protein CASSFYRGSGNEKLFF. Looking up the rest from reference TRBV28 and TRBJ1-4 gives the full variable domain: DVKVTQSSRYLVKRTGEKVFLECVQDMDHENMFWYRQDPGLGLRLIYFSYDVKMKEKGDIPEGYSVSREKKERFSLILESASTNQTSMYLCASSFYRGSGNEKLFFGSGTQLSVL.

With regard to this clone: Other DNA sequences within the sample encode an identical CDR3. The J gene is TRBJ2-2, the V gene TRBV27, with 11 bases lining up with TRBD2. The CDR3 sequence is 19 residues long. Germline CDR1 is MNHEY and CDR2 is SMNVEV (reference sequence). The V segment lost 4 bases and the J segment 3 bases; nucleotides outside the gene matches: 13. The CDR3 bases are TGTGCCAGCAGTTCTATTGGGACTAGCGGATTCGAGGACACCGGGGAGCTGTTTTTT. Translating gives CASSSIGTSGFEDTGELFF.

This clone was counted at least ten times. This same CDR3 is encoded by further DNA sequences in the sample. The rearrangement links TRBV20-1 to TRBJ2-1, with 10 nucleotides matching TRBD1. Trimming cost V 6 bases and J 6 bases; bases outside gene matches: 5. Germline CDR1 is DFQATT and CDR2 is SNEGSKA (reference sequence). The CDR3 covers 13 residues. CDR3 nucleotide sequence: TGCAGTGCCCCGGGACAGGGGATCAATGAGCAGTTCTTC. Amino acid sequence: CSAPGQGINEQFF.

This clone was seen ten or more times. The CDR3 nucleotides read TGCAGTGCTAGAGATCTAGGGGCAGCGGGAGATAATTCACCCCTCCACTTT. Residues: CSARDLGAAGDNSPLHF. The chain links TRBV20-1 to TRBJ1-6; TRBD1 is a possible D gene (5 bases). This CDR3 is built from 17 residues. The germline CDR1 and CDR2 sequences are DFQATT and SNEGSKA (reference sequence). V lost 0 bases to trimming and J lost 5 bases, with 17 bases between them.